This T cell receptor (beta chain) appears in the sequencing data of a study of T-cell reconstitution after alpha-beta-depleted transplantation in children. This clonotype was detected many times. A junction boundary mismatches the germline segment, possibly from a read error. Using unique molecular identifiers, the investigators prepared the TCRbeta library. Each CDR3 protein is one row after TCRdb ran MiXCR on the PCR reads. The data hold about 340,000 distinct CDR3 sequences, with roughly 15% observed a single time. The sequence was obtained from a human donor who donated a stem cell graft to a child with Fanconi anemia. The source material was PBMCs, sampled from the stem cell graft.

CDR3 region: CASGGTSTDTQYF. CDR3 DNA sequence: TGCGCGAGCGGGGGCACTAGCACAGATACGCAGTATTTT. V and J are TRBV10-3 and TRBJ2-3; 8 bases map to TRBD2. There are 13 residues in the CDR3. From germline, CDR1 is ENHRY and CDR2 SYGVKD.